This T cell receptor beta chain comes out of a study of T-cell reconstitution after alpha-beta-depleted transplantation in children listed by TCRdb under 2016. Concerning the study at large: Using TCR repertoire profiling, the study quantitatively followed how T-cell immune reconstitution unfolded in children after TCRalphabeta/CD19-depleted allogeneic hematopoietic cell transplantation.

The treatment or condition label corresponds to: allogeneic hematopoietic cell transplantation with graft depleted of TCRalphabeta T cells and CD19 B cells. The transplant recipients were children given TCRalphabeta/CD19-depleted allogeneic hematopoietic cell grafts. The library was generated by PCR. The sample was run on an Illumina HiSeq 2500. TCR libraries were prepared with molecular barcoding, using unique molecular identifiers to normalize TCRbeta repertoire quantification. The public reads were reanalyzed by TCRdb: fastp trimming at Q25, MiXCR alignment, in-frame beta chains only. Each entry is one CDR3 protein sequence, shown with its most common DNA and genes. The sample has hundreds of thousands of distinct CDR3 sequences on record, around 15% of them singletons. The ten largest make up under 30% of the sample. V is pared back by 0 bases and J by 7 bases, with 16 bases lying between the germline termini. Inclusive of the bounding cysteine and phenylalanine, the CDR3 is 15 residues long. The entry retains the CDR3 DNA only, 45 bases that are in frame from base 1. CDR1 MNHEY and CDR2 SVGEGT were looked up in the germline V gene.

The study at large found these results: Hyperexpanded clone frequencies declined over subsequent months; after one year, T-cell counts and TCRbeta diversity were mostly attributed to newly produced T cells. In some patients, high TCRbeta diversity at day 60 was attributed to recipient T cells and intrathymic progenitors that had survived conditioning. About two months after transplant, the apparently early recovery of alphabetaT-cell counts reportedly depended on just several hundred clones that had expanded rapidly and came from non-depleted graft cells.

This clonotype was picked up a small number of times. Its antigen specificity is not known. Per-base quality was not reported, and no clone a single base away is much larger than it. This sequence originates from a boy younger than two who had a stem cell transplant for Wiskott-Aldrich syndrome, so the T cells may come from the graft donor. The sequence links TRBV6-2 or TRBV6-3 to TRBJ2-7; the D gene could be either TRBD1 or TRBD2, each agreeing at 5 bases. Sequencing used PBMCs, mostly from graft donor cells, obtained 360 days after TCRalphabeta/CD19-depleted stem cell transplant. At the DNA level, the sequence is TGTGCCAGCAGTTACTCGGGACGGCTTCTACGGGAGCAGTACTTC. It codes for CASSYSGRLLREQYF.